Below, 5 T cell receptor beta chains from the same sample are listed, as sequenced in a study of blood T cell repertoires in COVID-19 (dated by TCRdb to the early 2020s). The library was generated by the immunoSEQ multiplex PCR assay. Drawn from immuneACCESS, this table holds only the in-frame rearrangements with V and J called that TCRdb kept. Clones are partly lost; checked studies trace under half to an unresolved V gene and leave the rest unexplained. In this sample the table shows about 240,000 clones, about 70% of which occur a single time. The ten largest clones take up 3.3% of the sample. Sequencing input: peripheral blood. The receptors originated from a woman of 80 years or more with acute or convalescent COVID-19.

This clone has a handful of counts. The gene calls are TRBV9 and TRBJ1-3; maybe TRBD1 (6 bases). Trimming took 0 bases from V and 3 from J, leaving 10 bases between them. CDR1 and CDR2 from the germline V gene are SGDLS and YYNGEE. The CDR3 covers 15 residues. The CDR3 region is CASSVEGGRGNTIYF. In nucleotides, the CDR3 is TGTGCCAGCAGCGTAGAGGGGGGGCGTGGAAACACCATATATTTT.

The V call is TRBV5-4, the J call TRBJ2-4, with 7 positions matching TRBD2. After removal of 1 base from V and 0 bases from J, the junction contained 1 base not matched to a gene. CDR1 SGHNT and CDR2 YYREEE come from the germline V gene (reference sequence). The length of the CDR3 is 15 residues. The CDR3 is CASSLPGGAKNIQYF. In DNA form, the CDR3 reads TGTGCCAGCAGCTTGCCGGGAGGAGCCAAAAACATTCAGTACTTC. Full variable domain (outside the CDR3, taken from reference TRBV5-4 and TRBJ2-4): ETGVTQSPTHLIKTRGQQVTLRCSSQSGHNTVSWYQQALGQGPQFIFQYYREEENGRGNFPPRFSGLQFPNYSSELNVNALELDDSALYLCASSLPGGAKNIQYFGAGTRLSVL.

This clone was detected only once. The chain links TRBV10-1 to TRBJ2-3; D is possibly TRBD1 (6 bases). Germline V CDR1 and CDR2: WNHNN, SYGVQD (reference sequence). V was trimmed by 3 bases and J by 0 bases, leaving 13 bases between them. The CDR3 has 16 amino acids. The CDR3 bases are TGCGCCAGCAGTGAAGGGGGTAGAACTAGCACAGATACGCAGTATTTT. This translates into CASSEGGRTSTDTQYF.

This CDR3 reads CASSPPTGSGNTIYF. Here the CDR3 DNA reads TGTGCCAGCAGCCCCCCGACAGGCTCTGGAAACACCATATATTTT. The chain employs TRBV6-5 and TRBJ1-3; D possibly corresponds to TRBD1 (6 bases). CDR3 size: 15 residues. V lost 6 bases to trimming and J lost 0 bases, with 12 bases between them. Germline lookup yields CDR1 MNHEY and CDR2 SVGAGI.

V usage is TRBV4-1 and J usage is TRBJ2-3; TRBD2 matches 11 bases. CDR3 length equals 17 residues. V lost 2 bases, J lost 6 bases, and 10 bases stayed unmatched. CDR1 and CDR2 from the germline V gene are MGHRA and YSYEKL. CDR3: CASSQQAWTSGQDTQYF. In nucleotides, the CDR3 is TGCGCCAGCAGCCAACAGGCCTGGACTAGCGGGCAGGATACGCAGTATTTT.